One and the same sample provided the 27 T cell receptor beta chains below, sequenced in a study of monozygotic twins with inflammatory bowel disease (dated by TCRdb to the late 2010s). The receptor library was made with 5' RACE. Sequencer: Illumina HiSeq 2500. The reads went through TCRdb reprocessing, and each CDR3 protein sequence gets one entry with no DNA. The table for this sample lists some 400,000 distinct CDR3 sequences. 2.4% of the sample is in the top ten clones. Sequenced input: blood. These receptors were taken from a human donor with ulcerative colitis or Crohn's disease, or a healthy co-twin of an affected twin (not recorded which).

CDR3 sequence reads: CASSQSGTGYGYTF. This chain joins TRBV7-9 and TRBJ1-2; there is no DNA to check the TCRdb D call of TRBD1. The length of the CDR3 is 14 residues. Looked up from germline, CDR1 is SEHNR and CDR2 is FQNEAQ (reference sequence). The variable domain in full, completed from reference TRBV7-9 and TRBJ1-2, reads DTGVSQNPRHKITKRGQNVTFRCDPISEHNRLYWYRQTLGQGPEFLTYFQNEAQLEKSRLLSDRFSAERPKGSFSTLEIQRTEQGDSAMYLCASSQSGTGYGYTFGSGTRLTVV.

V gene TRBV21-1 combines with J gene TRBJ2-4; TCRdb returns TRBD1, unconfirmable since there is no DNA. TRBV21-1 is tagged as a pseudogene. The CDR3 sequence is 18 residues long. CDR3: CASSKGNRDRGPKNIQYF.

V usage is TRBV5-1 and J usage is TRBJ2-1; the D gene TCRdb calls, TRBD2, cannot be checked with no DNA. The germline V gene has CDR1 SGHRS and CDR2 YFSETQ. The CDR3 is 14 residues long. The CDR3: CASSLTSGGGEQFF.

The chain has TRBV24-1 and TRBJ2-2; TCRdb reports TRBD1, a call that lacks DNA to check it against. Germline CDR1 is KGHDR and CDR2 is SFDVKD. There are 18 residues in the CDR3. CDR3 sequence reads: CATSSKLGQMMNTGELFF.

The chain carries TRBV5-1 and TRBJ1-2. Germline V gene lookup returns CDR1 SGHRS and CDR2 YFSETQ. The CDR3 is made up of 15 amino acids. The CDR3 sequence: CASSLGVEANYGYTF.

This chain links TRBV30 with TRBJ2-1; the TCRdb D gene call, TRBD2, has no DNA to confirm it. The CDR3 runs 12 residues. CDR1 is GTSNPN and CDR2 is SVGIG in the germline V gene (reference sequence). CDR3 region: CAWQRGANEQFF.

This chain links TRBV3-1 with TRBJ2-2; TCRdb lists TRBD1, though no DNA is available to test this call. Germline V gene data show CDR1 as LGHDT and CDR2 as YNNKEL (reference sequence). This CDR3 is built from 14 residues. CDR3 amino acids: CASSNRQATGELFF.

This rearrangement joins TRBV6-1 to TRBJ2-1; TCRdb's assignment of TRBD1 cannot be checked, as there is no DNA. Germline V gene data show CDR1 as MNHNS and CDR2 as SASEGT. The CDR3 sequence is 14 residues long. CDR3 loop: CAALGEQADYEQFF.

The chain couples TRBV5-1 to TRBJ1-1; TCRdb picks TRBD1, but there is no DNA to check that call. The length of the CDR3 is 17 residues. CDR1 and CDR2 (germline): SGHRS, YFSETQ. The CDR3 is CASSLGTGGLSNTEAFF.

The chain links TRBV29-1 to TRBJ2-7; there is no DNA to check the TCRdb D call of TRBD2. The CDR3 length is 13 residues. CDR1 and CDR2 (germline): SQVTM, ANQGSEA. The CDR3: CSVAVGGGSEQYF.

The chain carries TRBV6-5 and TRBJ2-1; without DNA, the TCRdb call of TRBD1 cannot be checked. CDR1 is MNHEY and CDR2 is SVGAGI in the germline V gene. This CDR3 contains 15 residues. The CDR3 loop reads CASSYSGASIHEQFF.

This chain's CDR3 is CASSWGTGTANTGELFF. The chain links TRBV11-3 to TRBJ2-2; as DNA is missing, the TRBD1 call by TCRdb cannot be tested. Germline CDR1 and CDR2: SGHNT and YENEEA. This CDR3 region has 17 residues.

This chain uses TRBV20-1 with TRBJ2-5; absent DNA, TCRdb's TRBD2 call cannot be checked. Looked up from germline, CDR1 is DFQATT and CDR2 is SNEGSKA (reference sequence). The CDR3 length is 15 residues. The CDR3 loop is CSARYGTGIGETQYF.

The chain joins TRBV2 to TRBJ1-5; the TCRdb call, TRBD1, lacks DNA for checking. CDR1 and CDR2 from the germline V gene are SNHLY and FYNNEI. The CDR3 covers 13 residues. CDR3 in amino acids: CASHGQGNQPQHF.

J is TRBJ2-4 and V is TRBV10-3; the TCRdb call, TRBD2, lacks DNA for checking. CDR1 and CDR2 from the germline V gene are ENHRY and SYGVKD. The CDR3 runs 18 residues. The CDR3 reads CAISHSYREGRAKNIQYF.

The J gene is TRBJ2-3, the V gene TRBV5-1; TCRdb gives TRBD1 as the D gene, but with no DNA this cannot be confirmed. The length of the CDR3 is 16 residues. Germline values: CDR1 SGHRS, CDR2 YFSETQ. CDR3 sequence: CASSLQGADSTDTQYF.

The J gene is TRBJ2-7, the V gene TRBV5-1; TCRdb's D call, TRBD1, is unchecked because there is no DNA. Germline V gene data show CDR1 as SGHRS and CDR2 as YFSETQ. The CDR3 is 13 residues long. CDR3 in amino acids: CASSLGGPPEQYF.

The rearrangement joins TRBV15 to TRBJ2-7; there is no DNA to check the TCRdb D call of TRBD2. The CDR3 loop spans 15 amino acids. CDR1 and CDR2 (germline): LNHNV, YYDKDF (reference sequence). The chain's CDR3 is CATASLTSATYEQYF.

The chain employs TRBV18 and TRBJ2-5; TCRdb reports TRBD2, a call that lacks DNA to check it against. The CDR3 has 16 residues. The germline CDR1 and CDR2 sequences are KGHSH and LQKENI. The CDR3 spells CASSPGTSGAQETQYF.

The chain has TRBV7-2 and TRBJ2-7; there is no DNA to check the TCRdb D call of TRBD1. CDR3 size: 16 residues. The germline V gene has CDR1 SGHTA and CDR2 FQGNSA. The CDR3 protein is CASSVSGSLPNYEQYF.

The CDR3 loop is CASSFRGTGELFF. The V and J genes are TRBV7-9 and TRBJ2-2; as DNA is missing, the TRBD1 call by TCRdb cannot be tested. The CDR3 totals 13 residues. Germline CDR1 reads SEHNR; CDR2 reads FQNEAQ (reference sequence).

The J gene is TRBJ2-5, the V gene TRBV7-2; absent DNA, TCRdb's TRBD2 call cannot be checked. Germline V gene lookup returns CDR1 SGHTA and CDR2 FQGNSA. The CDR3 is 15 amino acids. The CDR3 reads CASSFRGGIGETQYF.

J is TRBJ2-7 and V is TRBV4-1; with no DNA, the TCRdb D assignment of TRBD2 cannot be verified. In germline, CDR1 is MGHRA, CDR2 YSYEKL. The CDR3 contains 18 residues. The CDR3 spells CASSQRVIAGAPSYEQYF.

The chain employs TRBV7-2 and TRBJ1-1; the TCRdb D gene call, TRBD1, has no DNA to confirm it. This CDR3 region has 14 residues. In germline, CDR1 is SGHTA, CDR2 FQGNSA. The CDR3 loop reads CASWPRVRNTEAFF.

The CDR3 loop reads CASSRGSSYNEQFF. The rearrangement joins TRBV3-1 to TRBJ2-1. CDR3 length equals 14 residues. Per germline, CDR1 LGHDT and CDR2 YNNKEL (reference sequence).

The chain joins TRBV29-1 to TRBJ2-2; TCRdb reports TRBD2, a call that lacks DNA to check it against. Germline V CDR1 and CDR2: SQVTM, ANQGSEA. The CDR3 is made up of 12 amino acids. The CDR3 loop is CSGLRDTGELFF.

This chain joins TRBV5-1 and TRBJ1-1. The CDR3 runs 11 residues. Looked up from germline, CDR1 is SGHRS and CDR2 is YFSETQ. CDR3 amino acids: CASREGPEAFF.